This entry features one T cell receptor (beta chain) sequence. Its antigen is unknown. Next came a second PCR, run for about 6 to 12 cycles, which used a sample-barcoded 5' primer along with a J-beta primer mix. MiXCR, run by TCRdb on the 5' RACE reads, gives a single entry per CDR3 protein. The table shows 600,000 to 800,000 distinct CDR3 sequences, with roughly half occurring only once. The data are from a study of blood T cells in healthy people across ages. Findings and limits, study-wide: Among long-lived donors, naive CD4+ cells were more numerous and diversity higher than in aged donors.

A minimum of 5 micrograms of total RNA was extracted per sample. This clonotype was obtained from a woman of 80 years or more in good health. Source material: blood.

In nucleotides, the CDR3 is TGTGCCAGCAGTTTAACCGCTCTTTCCTACGAGCAGTACTTC. Amino acids: CASSLTALSYEQYF. The chain is built from TRBV27 and TRBJ2-7; no clear D. The CDR3 totals 14 residues. V was shortened by 2 bases and J by 1 base, with 9 bases between the two germline ends. CDR1 and CDR2 (germline): MNHEY, SMNVEV (reference sequence).